These 23 T cell receptor beta chains originate from one sample sequenced in a study of cytomegalovirus exposure and HLA in healthy donors. It was with 60 Vbeta and 13 Jbeta primers that the PCR ran. Sequenced by immunoSEQ multiplex PCR; TCRdb stores in-frame clones only, minus some. The table shows 65,000 to 95,000 clones, with approximately 80% occurring only once. The sequencing sample was made of PBMCs. Receptors originate from a middle-aged man in good health and CMV-seronegative.

This clone was picked up one time. J is TRBJ2-1 and V is TRBV15; 11 nucleotides match TRBD2. V lost 3 bases and J lost 4; bases outside the gene matches: 2. The CDR3 consists of 15 residues. The germline V gene encodes CDR1 LNHNV and CDR2 YYDKDF (reference sequence). The CDR3 spells CATSSLAGGYNEQFF. The CDR3 region has the DNA TGTGCCACCAGCAGTTTAGCGGGGGGGTACAATGAGCAGTTCTTC.

This clone was counted only a few times. The chain links TRBV5-1 to TRBJ2-2, with D possibly being TRBD1 (6 bases). Trimming took off 3 bases at V and 7 bases at J, with 16 bases between the two ends. Germline lookup yields CDR1 SGHRS and CDR2 YFSETQ. This CDR3 region has 15 residues. The CDR3 coding sequence is TGCGCCAGCAGCTCACCAGGGGTTCGGGACGGGGAGCTGTTTTTT. It translates to CASSSPGVRDGELFF.

The chain uses TRBV7-8 and TRBJ1-6, with 8 bases that match TRBD1. Germline trimming cut 4 bases from V and 8 bases from J; bases unmatched to any gene: 10. The CDR3 has 16 residues. Germline CDR1 is SGHVS and CDR2 is FQNEAQ. Here the CDR3 reads CASSSNQGARYSPLHF. The CDR3 coding sequence is TGTGCCAGCAGCTCGAACCAGGGGGCAAGATATTCACCCCTCCACTTT.

The rearrangement joins TRBV28 to TRBJ1-2; TRBD1 matches at 7 bases. The germline gives CDR1 MDHEN, CDR2 SYDVKM. This CDR3 contains 13 residues. The trim removed 6 bases at V and 4 bases at J, leaving 5 bases unmatched. CDR3 amino acids: CASSSGQSYGYTF. CDR3 bases: TGTGCCAGCAGCTCGGGACAGTCCTATGGCTACACCTTC.

The chain joins TRBV30 to TRBJ1-1; possibly TRBD1 for D (5 bases). The CDR3 runs to 18 residues. Trimming took 4 bases from V and 4 from J, leaving 28 bases between them. Germline V gives CDR1 GTSNPN, CDR2 SVGIG (reference sequence). The CDR3, as DNA: TGTGCCTGGATTCGGGCAGGGTTCGGAACCGTAAGGAGCACTGAAGCTTTCTTT. Translation gives CAWIRAGFGTVRSTEAFF.

The CDR3 coding sequence is TGCGCCAGCAGTCCCGGGGGAAGTGGAAACACCATATATTTT. Its protein is CASSPGGSGNTIYF. The rearrangement links TRBV10-1 to TRBJ1-3; D might be TRBD1 (5 bases). Trimming pared 5 bases from V and 3 bases from J, leaving 11 bases between. The CDR3 extends over 14 amino acids. Germline loops: CDR1 WNHNN, CDR2 SYGVQD (reference sequence).

The V gene is TRBV9, the J gene TRBJ1-4; 9 nucleotides match TRBD1. The germline CDR1 and CDR2 sequences are SGDLS and YYNGEE. This CDR3 has 17 residues. V lost 2 bases to trimming and J lost 5 bases; unmatched junction nucleotides: 10. In DNA form, the CDR3 reads TGTGCCAGCAGCGTCGCAGTGGGGGACAGGGCGAATGAAAAACTGTTTTTT. Residues: CASSVAVGDRANEKLFF.

V and J are TRBV5-6 and TRBJ2-7; 13 nucleotides match TRBD2. After removal of 4 bases from V and 2 bases from J, the junction contained 3 bases not matched to a gene. The germline V gene encodes CDR1 SGHDT and CDR2 YYEEEE. The CDR3 is 15 amino acids. CDR3 DNA: TGTGCCAGCAGCCTAGGACTAGCGGGGGCCTACGAGCAGTACTTC. Protein sequence: CASSLGLAGAYEQYF.

This clone was seen more than once but under ten times. In DNA, the CDR3 is TGTGCCAGCAGTACACATCCCGTAACGAACACTGAAGCTTTCTTT. This gives the protein CASSTHPVTNTEAFF. V gene TRBV6-5 combines with J gene TRBJ1-1; D is ambiguous. Trimming stripped 5 bases from V and 1 base from J, with 14 bases between. This CDR3 region has 15 residues. The germline V gene has CDR1 MNHEY and CDR2 SVGAGI.

This clone was detected a few times. The J gene is TRBJ2-5, the V gene TRBV5-1; no clear D. Germline assignment: CDR1 SGHRS and CDR2 YFSETQ. This CDR3 has 14 amino acids. The ends were cut back, 6 bases at V and 2 bases at J, with 14 bases in the middle. CDR3 coding DNA: TGCGCCAGCACCGACGGCCTACTACAAGAGACCCAGTACTTC. Encoded protein: CASTDGLLQETQYF. Together with reference TRBV5-1 and TRBJ2-5, the CDR3 gives the full variable domain: KAGVTQTPRYLIKTRGQQVTLSCSPISGHRSVSWYQQTPGQGLQFLFEYFSETQRNKGNFPGRFSGRQFSNSRSEMNVSTLELGDSALYLCASTDGLLQETQYFGPGTRLLVL.

The chain recombines TRBV5-5 with TRBJ1-1; 7 bases fit TRBD1. After removal of 4 bases from V and 7 bases from J, the junction contained 7 bases not matched to a gene. The CDR3 covers 13 residues. Germline V gene sequence: CDR1 SGHKS, CDR2 YYEKEE (reference sequence). This CDR3 is CASSRGTAIEAFF. The CDR3 DNA is TGTGCCAGCAGCCGCGGGACAGCTATTGAAGCTTTCTTT.

This rearrangement joins TRBV11-2 to TRBJ2-2, with D possibly matching TRBD1 (6 bases). V was pared by 5 bases and J by 4 bases, with 17 bases between. This CDR3 spans 16 amino acids. Germline assignment: CDR1 SGHAT and CDR2 FQNNGV. The CDR3 loop reads CASSPDRDTVTGELFF. The DNA of the CDR3 is TGTGCCAGCAGCCCGGACCGGGACACGGTCACCGGGGAGCTGTTTTTT. The full variable domain, completed using reference TRBV11-2 and TRBJ2-2, is EAGVAQSPRYKIIEKRQSVAFWCNPISGHATLYWYQQILGQGPKLLIQFQNNGVVDDSQLPKDRFSAERLKGVDSTLKIQPAKLEDSAVYLCASSPDRDTVTGELFFGEGSRLTVL.

This sequence joins TRBV4-2 and TRBJ1-2; D gene ambiguous. Germline V CDR1 and CDR2: LGHNA, YNFKEQ. The V and J ends lost 4 bases and 4 bases respectively, with 16 bases between them. This CDR3 is built from 15 residues. Here the CDR3 DNA reads TGTGCCAGCAGCCCCGGCCGGGGAACTCTCTATGGCTACACCTTC. It translates to CASSPGRGTLYGYTF.

About this clone: This specimen includes other DNA sequences encoding the same CDR3. J is TRBJ2-3 and V is TRBV28; 13 bases agree with TRBD2. V shed 5 bases and J 1 base; nucleotides not matched to a gene: 12. From germline, CDR1 is MDHEN and CDR2 SYDVKM. This CDR3 contains 19 residues. CDR3 sequence (DNA): TGTGCCAGCAGTCTACGCCCAAGGACTAGCGGGGGCCGCACAGATACGCAGTATTTT. Translated: CASSLRPRTSGGRTDTQYF.

The chain links TRBV4-3 to TRBJ2-1, with 13 bases that match TRBD2. The CDR3 spans 16 residues. Trimming removed 2 bases from V and 2 bases from J; junction bases left unmatched: 0. Germline V CDR1 and CDR2: LGHNA, YSLEER. This chain's CDR3 is CASSQTSGGAYNEQFF. As DNA, the CDR3 is TGCGCCAGCAGCCAAACTAGCGGGGGGGCCTACAATGAGCAGTTCTTC.

In regard to this clone: A read error may account for a junction end that differs from germline. The CDR3 here is CASSIGPYNSPLHF. As DNA, the CDR3 is TGTGCCAGTAGTATTGGTCCCTACAATTCACCCCTCCACTTT. The V and J genes are TRBV19 and TRBJ1-6; D is unclear. The germline V gene has CDR1 LNHDA and CDR2 SQIVND (reference sequence). This CDR3 has 14 residues.

The chain combines TRBV4-3 with TRBJ2-3, with 10 bases fitting TRBD2. V was clipped by 2 bases and J by 2 bases; unmatched bases: 4. The CDR3 sequence is 16 residues long. In germline, CDR1 is LGHNA, CDR2 YSLEER. The CDR3 region has the DNA TGCGCCAGCAGCCAACTACTAGCGGGGCCCACAGATACGCAGTATTTT. Its protein is CASSQLLAGPTDTQYF.

The V call is TRBV25-1, the J call TRBJ2-7, with D possibly being TRBD2 (6 bases). Per the germline V gene, CDR1 is MGHDK and CDR2 is SYGVNS. There are 13 residues in the CDR3. The V end lost 8 bases, the J end lost 0 bases, and 11 bases lay between the germline ends. CDR3 DNA sequence: TGTGCCAGCGGGGAGGCCTCCTCCTACGAGCAGTACTTC. Amino acid sequence: CASGEASSYEQYF.

On this clone itself: The CDR3 carries no conserved terminal phenylalanine or tryptophan, so it likely arises from a read error. The limits of the CDR3 on the DNA are not certain, so only TCRdb's listed CDR3 is given. The genes are TRBV7-2 and TRBJ2-7; no DNA check was done on the table's D call, TRBD1. Germline V CDR1 and CDR2: SGHTA, FQGNSA. The CDR3 is 8 amino acids in total, end residues counted. CDR3: CASSAGWL.

The V and J genes are TRBV7-3 and TRBJ2-3, with TRBD1 identical over 8 bases. The germline CDR1 and CDR2 sequences are SGHTA and FQGTGA. The CDR3 runs to 15 residues. The junction had 10 bases not matched to a gene; V was cut back by 5 bases and J by 6 bases. This CDR3 is CASSPRDRLGDTQYF. CDR3 in DNA: TGTGCCAGCAGCCCGCGGGACAGGTTGGGGGATACGCAGTATTTT.

The chain is built from TRBV19 and TRBJ1-1, with 7 bases identical to TRBD1. This CDR3 region has 14 residues. CDR1 and CDR2 (germline): LNHDA, SQIVND (reference sequence). The ends lost 6 bases at V and 6 bases at J; junction bases unmatched: 10. The CDR3: CASSQRQGHAEAFF. In DNA form, the CDR3 reads TGTGCCAGTAGCCAGCGACAGGGTCATGCTGAAGCTTTCTTT.

This clone turned up a few times. J is TRBJ2-1 and V is TRBV5-8; D call uncertain. The V and J ends lost 0 bases and 1 base respectively, with 5 bases between them. The CDR3 is made up of 14 amino acids. The germline CDR1 and CDR2 sequences are SGHTS and YDEGEE. CDR3 coding DNA: TGTGCCAGCAGCTTGGTGCAGTCCTACAATGAGCAGTTCTTC. Translation gives CASSLVQSYNEQFF.

The gene calls are TRBV11-3 and TRBJ1-6; tentatively, D is TRBD1 (5 bases). The CDR3 extends over 14 amino acids. V lost 2 bases and J lost 7, with 9 bases in between. Germline lookup yields CDR1 SGHNT and CDR2 YENEEA. CDR3 in DNA: TGTGCCAGCAGCTTATTGACAGAGAATTCACCCCTCCACTTT. It encodes CASSLLTENSPLHF.